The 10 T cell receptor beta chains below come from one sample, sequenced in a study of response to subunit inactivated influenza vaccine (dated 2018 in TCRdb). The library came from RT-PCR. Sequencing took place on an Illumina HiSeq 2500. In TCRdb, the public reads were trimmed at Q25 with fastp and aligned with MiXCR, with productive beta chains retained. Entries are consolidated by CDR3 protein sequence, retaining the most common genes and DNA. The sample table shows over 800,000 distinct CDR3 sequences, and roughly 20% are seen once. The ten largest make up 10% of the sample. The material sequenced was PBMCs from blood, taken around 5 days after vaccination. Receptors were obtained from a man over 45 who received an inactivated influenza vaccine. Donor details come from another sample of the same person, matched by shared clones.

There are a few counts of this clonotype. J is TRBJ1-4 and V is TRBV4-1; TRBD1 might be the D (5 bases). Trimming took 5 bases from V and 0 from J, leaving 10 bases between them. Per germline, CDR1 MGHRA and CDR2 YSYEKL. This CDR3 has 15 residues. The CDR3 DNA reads TGCGCCAGCAGCGAGACAGTAGCAACTAATGAAAAACTGTTTTTT. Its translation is CASSETVATNEKLFF.

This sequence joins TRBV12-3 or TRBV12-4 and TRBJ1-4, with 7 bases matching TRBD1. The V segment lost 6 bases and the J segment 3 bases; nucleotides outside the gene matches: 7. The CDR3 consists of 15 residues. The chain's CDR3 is CASRARTGPNEKLFF. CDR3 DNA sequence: TGTGCCAGCAGGGCGCGGACAGGCCCTAATGAAAAACTGTTTTTT.

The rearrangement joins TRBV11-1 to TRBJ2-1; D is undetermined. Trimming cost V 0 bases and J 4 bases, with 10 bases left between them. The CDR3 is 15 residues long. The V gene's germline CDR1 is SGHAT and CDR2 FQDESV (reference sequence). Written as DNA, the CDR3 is TGTGCCAGCAGCTTAGCAAAGATGGTGTACAATGAGCAGTTCTTC. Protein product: CASSLAKMVYNEQFF.

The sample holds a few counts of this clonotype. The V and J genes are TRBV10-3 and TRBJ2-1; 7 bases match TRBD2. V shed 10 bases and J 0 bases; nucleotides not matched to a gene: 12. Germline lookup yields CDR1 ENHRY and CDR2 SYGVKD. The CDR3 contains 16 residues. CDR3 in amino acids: CATGFAGASSYNEQFF. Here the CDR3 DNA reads TGTGCCACCGGATTCGCGGGAGCGAGCTCCTACAATGAGCAGTTCTTC.

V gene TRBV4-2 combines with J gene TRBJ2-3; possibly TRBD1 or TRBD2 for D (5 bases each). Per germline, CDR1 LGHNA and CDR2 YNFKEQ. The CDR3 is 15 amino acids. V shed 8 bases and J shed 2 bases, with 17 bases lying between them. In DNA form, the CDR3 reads TGTGCCAGCGGCCGGGGCAGGGCCCCCACAGATACGCAGTATTTT. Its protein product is CASGRGRAPTDTQYF.

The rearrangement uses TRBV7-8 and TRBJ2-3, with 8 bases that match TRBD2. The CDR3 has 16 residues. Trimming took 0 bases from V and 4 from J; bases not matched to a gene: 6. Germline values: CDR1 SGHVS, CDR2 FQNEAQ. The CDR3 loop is CASSLALVAGSDTQYF. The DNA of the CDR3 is TGTGCCAGCAGCTTAGCGCTGGTAGCGGGATCAGATACGCAGTATTTT.

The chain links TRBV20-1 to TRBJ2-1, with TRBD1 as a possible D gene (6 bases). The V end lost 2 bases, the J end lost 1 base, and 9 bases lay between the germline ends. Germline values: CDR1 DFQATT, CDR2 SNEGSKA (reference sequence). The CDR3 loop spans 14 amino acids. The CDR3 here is CSARWDTSYNEQFF. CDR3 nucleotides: TGCAGTGCTAGATGGGACACATCCTACAATGAGCAGTTCTTC.

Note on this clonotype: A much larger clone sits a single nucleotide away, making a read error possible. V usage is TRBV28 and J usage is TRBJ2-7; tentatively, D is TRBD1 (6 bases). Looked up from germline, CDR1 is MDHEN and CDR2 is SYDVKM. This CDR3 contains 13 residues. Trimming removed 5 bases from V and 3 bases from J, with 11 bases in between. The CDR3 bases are TGTGCCAGCAGTCCCATGACAGGCTACGAGCAGTACTTC. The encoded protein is CASSPMTGYEQYF.

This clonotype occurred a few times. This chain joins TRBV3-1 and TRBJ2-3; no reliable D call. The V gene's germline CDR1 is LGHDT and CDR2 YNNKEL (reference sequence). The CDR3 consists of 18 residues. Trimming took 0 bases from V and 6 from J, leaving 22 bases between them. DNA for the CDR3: TGTGCCAGCAGCCAAGAACTGGGCTACCGAGCACAGAGGGATACGCAGTATTTT. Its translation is CASSQELGYRAQRDTQYF.

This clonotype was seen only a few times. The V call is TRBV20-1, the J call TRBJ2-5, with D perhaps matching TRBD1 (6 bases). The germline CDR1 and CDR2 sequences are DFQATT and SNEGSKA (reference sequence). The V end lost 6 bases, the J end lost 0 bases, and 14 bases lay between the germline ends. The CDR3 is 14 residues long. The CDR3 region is CSAPPRGYQETQYF. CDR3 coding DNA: TGCAGTGCCCCCCCCAGGGGCTACCAAGAGACCCAGTACTTC.